The clone carrying this TCR beta chain was seen a handful of times. TCRdb redid the calling of the reads with MiXCR, one entry per CDR3 protein. The repertoire consists of about 180,000 distinct CDR3 sequences, with about a sixth occurring once and the leading ten covering under 30%. Per germline, CDR1 SGHVS and CDR2 FQNEAQ. V lost 0 bases, J lost 1 base, and 9 bases stayed unmatched. There are 18 residues in the CDR3. The source of the sample is a study of T cell repertoires in cytomegalovirus infection. The sequenced sample consisted of CD8+ T cells from PBMCs. This receptor was obtained from a human donor in good health (CMV status not recorded). Some clones in this sample may be carry-over from other donors' samples. The chain joins TRBV7-8 to TRBJ2-4; 7 nucleotides line up with TRBD2. The CDR3 nucleotides read TGTGCCAGCAGCTTAGCGGTGACTAGCCTTAGTGCCAAAAACATTCAGTACTTC. It yields the protein CASSLAVTSLSAKNIQYF.